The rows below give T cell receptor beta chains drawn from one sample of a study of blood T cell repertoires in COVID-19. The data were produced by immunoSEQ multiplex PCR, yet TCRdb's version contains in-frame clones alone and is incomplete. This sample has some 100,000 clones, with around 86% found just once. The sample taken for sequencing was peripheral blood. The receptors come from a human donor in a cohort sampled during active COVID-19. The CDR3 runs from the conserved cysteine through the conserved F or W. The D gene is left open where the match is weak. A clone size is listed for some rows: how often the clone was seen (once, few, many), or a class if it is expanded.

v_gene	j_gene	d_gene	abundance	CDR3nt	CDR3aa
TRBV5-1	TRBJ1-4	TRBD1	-	TGCGCCAGCACATCGACAGGGGTTGGTGAAAAACTGTTTTTT	CASTSTGVGEKLFF
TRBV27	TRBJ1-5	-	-	TGTGCCAGCAGCGTAGGGAGGGGCAATCAGCCCCAGCATTTT	CASSVGRGNQPQHF
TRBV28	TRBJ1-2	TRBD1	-	TGTGCCAGCACCGACAGGGTCTATGGCTACACCTTC	CASTDRVYGYTF
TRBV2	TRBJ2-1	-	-	TGTGCCAGCAGTGAAACGGTTGACAATGAGCAGTTCTTC	CASSETVDNEQFF
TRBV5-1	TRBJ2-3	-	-	TGCGCCAGCAGCCCGTCCCGGACAGACAACACAGATACGCAGTATTTT	CASSPSRTDNTDTQYF
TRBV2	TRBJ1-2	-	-	TGTGCCAGCAATCCAACTAACTATGGCTACACCTTC	CASNPTNYGYTF
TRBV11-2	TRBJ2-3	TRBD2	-	TGTGCCAGCAGCCCTCGACTAGCGGGAGATACGCAGTATTTT	CASSPRLAGDTQYF
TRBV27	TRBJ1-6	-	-	TGTGCCAGCAGTTTACGACAGTATAATTCACCCCTCCACTTT	CASSLRQYNSPLHF
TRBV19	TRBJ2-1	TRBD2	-	TGTGCCAGTAGAAAGGGAGGGGCCTACAATGAGCAGTTCTTC	CASRKGGAYNEQFF
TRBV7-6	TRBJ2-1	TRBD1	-	TGTGCCAGCAGCTCTGACAGGGGCCCTGGCAATGAGCAGTTCTTC	CASSSDRGPGNEQFF
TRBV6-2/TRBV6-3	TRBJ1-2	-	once	TGTGCCAGCAGTTTCAATGGGCTCTATGGCTACACCTTC	CASSFNGLYGYTF
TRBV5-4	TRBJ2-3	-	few	TGTGCCAGCAGCTCCCGAGATACGCAGTATTTT	CASSSRDTQYF
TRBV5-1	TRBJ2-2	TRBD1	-	TGCGCCAGCAGCCAGACAGGGAGGAACACCGGGGAGCTGTTTTTT	CASSQTGRNTGELFF
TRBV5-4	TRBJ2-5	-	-	TGTGCCAGCACAGGGGAGGGAAAGACCCAGTACTTC	CASTGEGKTQYF
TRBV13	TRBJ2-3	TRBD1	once	TGTGCCAGCAGCTATTTAAACAGGGGAGATACGCAGTATTTT	CASSYLNRGDTQYF
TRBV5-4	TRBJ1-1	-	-	TGTGCCAGCAGCTCCCAGGGAGGCACTGAAGCTTTCTTT	CASSSQGGTEAFF
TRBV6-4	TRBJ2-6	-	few	TGTGCCAGCAGTGGCGGGACTTCGGCGACTGGGGCCAACGTCCTGACTTTC	CASSGGTSATGANVLTF
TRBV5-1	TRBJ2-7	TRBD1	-	TGCGCCAGCAGCCTGGAGGGACAGGGGGCGAGGGAGCAGTACTTC	CASSLEGQGAREQYF
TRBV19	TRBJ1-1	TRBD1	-	TGTGCCAGTAGACAGACAGGGGGCACTGAAGCTTTCTTT	CASRQTGGTEAFF
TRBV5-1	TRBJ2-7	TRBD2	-	TGCGCCAGCAGCCCCCTAGCGGGAGCTCAAGAGCAGTACTTC	CASSPLAGAQEQYF
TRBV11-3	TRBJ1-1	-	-	TGTGCCAGCAGCTTAGGAGGGAACACTGAAGCTTTCTTT	CASSLGGNTEAFF
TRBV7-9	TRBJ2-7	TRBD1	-	TGTGCCAGCAGCTTGGAAACAGGGGGTTACGACGAGCAGTACTTC	CASSLETGGYDEQYF